These 9 T cell receptor beta chains came from one sample sequenced in a study of T-cell memory formation after mild COVID-19 (dated by TCRdb to the early 2020s). The library was produced with 5' RACE. The instrument was an Illumina NovaSeq 6000. The public reads were run again by TCRdb, first through fastp at Q25 and then through MiXCR, and only productive beta chains were kept. Rows with one shared CDR3 protein collapse into an entry with the most common genes and DNA. The sample profile shows some 150,000 distinct CDR3 sequences; about 6% of them were found once. Together, the top ten hold about 1.9% of the sample. The specimen sequenced was PBMCs or a T cell subset sorted from them (not recorded which). The receptor set was obtained from an adult woman who had mild COVID-19 (a few samples of this study predate the infection). The sample titles of this study are shuffled in the database, so cell type and time point are left out; the donor was told from shared clones.

This clonotype was seen a few times. V gene TRBV7-9 combines with J gene TRBJ1-2; TRBD1 matches 7 bases. CDR3 length equals 15 residues. The junction had 6 bases not matched to a gene; V was cut back by 5 bases and J by 0 bases. Germline V gene lookup returns CDR1 SEHNR and CDR2 FQNEAQ (reference sequence). The CDR3 reads CASSIQGTANYGYTF. The CDR3 DNA sequence: TGTGCCAGCAGCATCCAGGGGACAGCTAACTATGGCTACACCTTC.

The sample holds many counts of this clonotype. The rearrangement joins TRBV7-9 to TRBJ1-1, with D possibly being TRBD1 (5 bases). V dropped 5 bases and J dropped 6 bases, with 16 bases sitting between them. The CDR3 totals 14 residues. Germline V gene sequence: CDR1 SEHNR, CDR2 FQNEAQ (reference sequence). The CDR3 DNA reads TGTGCCAGCAGCCAGAGGGGTGGTTTACCTGAAGCTTTCTTT. Translated, it gives CASSQRGGLPEAFF.

On this clonotype: A much larger clone differs by one base, so this may be a read error. This chain joins TRBV5-1 and TRBJ1-6; TRBD1 matches at 10 bases. CDR1 SGHRS and CDR2 YFSETQ come from the germline V gene. CDR3 size: 16 residues. CDR3 coding DNA: TGCGCCAGCAGCTTGTCAACGGGACAGGGGTGGTCACCCCTCCAATTT. Translation: CASSLSTGQGWSPLQF.

This clonotype was detected many times. V usage is TRBV7-3 and J usage is TRBJ2-2, with D possibly being TRBD2 (6 bases). The CDR3 totals 14 residues. The germline gives CDR1 SGHTA, CDR2 FQGTGA. V was shortened by 7 bases and J by 1 base, with 10 bases between the two germline ends. For the CDR3, the DNA is TGTGCCAGCATGGAGGGCCTGAACACCGGGGAGCTGTTTTTT. This codes for CASMEGLNTGELFF.

The gene calls are TRBV5-1 and TRBJ2-6; no firm D call. V was trimmed by 2 bases and J by 0 bases, leaving 27 bases between them. Germline loops: CDR1 SGHRS, CDR2 YFSETQ. The CDR3 covers 22 residues. DNA of the CDR3: TGCGCCAGCAGCTTTTTAATCTCCCGGGCCGATCTCATAGGCTCTGGGGCCAACGTCCTGACTTTC. Amino acid sequence: CASSFLISRADLIGSGANVLTF.

This clonotype has more than one count but fewer than ten. This sequence joins TRBV20-1 and TRBJ1-5; no reliable D call. V was pared by 4 bases and J by 3 bases, with 13 bases between. Germline V gives CDR1 DFQATT, CDR2 SNEGSKA (reference sequence). The CDR3 totals 14 residues. CDR3 DNA: TGCAGTGCTAAAGGTGGTGCCTACAATCAGCCCCAGCATTTT. Translation gives CSAKGGAYNQPQHF.

This clonotype was seen many times. The V and J genes are TRBV6-5 and TRBJ1-1; D might be TRBD1 (6 bases). Germline V gene sequence: CDR1 MNHEY, CDR2 SVGAGI. V lost 8 bases and J lost 2, with 15 bases in between. The CDR3 runs 14 residues. CDR3 bases: TGTGCCAGCTTGCCCGGGGGCAGAAACACTGAAGCTTTCTTT. It codes for CASLPGGRNTEAFF.

This clonotype was counted a few times. The chain joins TRBV5-1 to TRBJ1-1, with 9 bases matching TRBD1. The CDR3 runs 13 residues. The germline V gene has CDR1 SGHRS and CDR2 YFSETQ. J lost 4 bases, V lost 4 bases, and 2 bases had no gene match. CDR3 sequence reads: CASSKTGGTEAFF. Here the CDR3 DNA reads TGCGCCAGCAGCAAGACAGGGGGCACTGAAGCTTTCTTT.

V and J are TRBV6-5 and TRBJ2-7; TRBD1 agrees at 8 bases. Germline V gives CDR1 MNHEY, CDR2 SVGAGI. The CDR3 has 15 amino acids. The ends lost 6 bases at V and 5 bases at J; junction bases unmatched: 12. The DNA of the CDR3 is TGTGCCAGCAGCCCTGGGACAGGCGCGGGGAACGAGCAGTACTTC. Its translation: CASSPGTGAGNEQYF.